These 20 T cell receptor beta chains share one sample of origin, sequenced in a study of Graves' ophthalmopathy and Graves' hyperthyroidism. Transcripts of RNA were the source for amplifying TCR beta CDR3 regions. HTBI-primed RT-PCR formed the first round, and a multiplex PCR formed the second. In TCRdb, the multiplex PCR reads were re-called with MiXCR into one record per CDR3 protein. The sample has around 1,000,000 distinct CDR3 sequences, about two fifths seen once. Sequenced sample: peripheral blood or thyroid tissue (not recorded which). The receptors were sampled from an adult man with Graves' hyperthyroidism.

This clonotype was seen many times. This CDR3 is CSAGRWGTEAFF. For the CDR3, the DNA is TGCAGCGCTGGACGATGGGGCACTGAAGCTTTCTTT. The V call is TRBV29-1, the J call TRBJ1-1; D is unclear. The CDR3 is 12 residues long. Germline CDR1 reads SQVTM; CDR2 reads ANQGSEA. Trimming took off 7 bases at V and 4 bases at J, with 13 bases between the two ends.

This clonotype was detected ten times or more. The V and J genes are TRBV20-1 and TRBJ1-5; tentatively, D is TRBD1 (6 bases). Per the germline V gene, CDR1 is DFQATT and CDR2 is SNEGSKA (reference sequence). V shed 1 base and J shed 0 bases, with 13 bases lying between them. This CDR3 has 16 residues. The CDR3 protein is CSARAGAYNSNQPQHF. The CDR3 region has the DNA TGCAGTGCTAGAGCGGGGGCTTACAATAGCAATCAGCCCCAGCATTTT.

About this clonotype: The junction shows a germline mismatch at one end, possibly a read error. The chain combines TRBV10-2 with TRBJ2-7, with 7 bases aligning to TRBD1. Germline values: CDR1 WSHSY, CDR2 SAAADI. The CDR3 is 14 residues long. The CDR3 loop reads CASSWGHRGDEQYF. CDR3 coding DNA: TGTGCCAGCAGTTGGGGCCACAGGGGCGACGAGCAGTACTTC.

A few counts support this clonotype. The chain combines TRBV6-5 with TRBJ2-2; D gene ambiguous. The CDR3 loop spans 12 amino acids. Germline loops: CDR1 MNHEY, CDR2 SVGAGI. V lost 6 bases and J lost 6, with 8 bases in between. The CDR3 loop is CASRSVSGELFF. In DNA, the CDR3 is TGTGCCAGCAGATCAGTGTCCGGGGAGCTGTTTTTT.

This clonotype was seen at least ten times. This chain joins TRBV12-3 or TRBV12-4 and TRBJ1-2; 8 bases are shared with TRBD1. The junction had 11 bases not matched to a gene; V was cut back by 4 bases and J by 4 bases. This CDR3 comprises 16 residues. In DNA form, the CDR3 reads TGTGCCAGCAGTTCAAACACCAGGACAGGGCGCTATGGCTACACCTTC. Translation gives CASSSNTRTGRYGYTF.

This clonotype has at least ten counts. The gene calls are TRBV12-3 or TRBV12-4 and TRBJ2-7, with 9 bases fitting TRBD2. The CDR3 has 15 residues. V lost 6 bases, J lost 0 bases, and 6 bases stayed unmatched. The CDR3 region is CASRRSGGSSYEQYF. DNA for the CDR3: TGTGCCAGCAGACGTAGCGGGGGAAGCTCCTACGAGCAGTACTTC.

This clonotype came up once. At one boundary the junction diverges from the germline segment, which might be a read error. The chain is built from TRBV10-2 and TRBJ2-7, with D perhaps TRBD2 (5 bases). CDR3 length equals 16 residues. Germline CDR1 reads WSHSY; CDR2 reads SAAADI. CDR3 DNA: TGTGCCAGCAGTTACGGGTCAAGCCGGGGTGAAAACGAGCAGTACTTC. Translation gives CASSYGSSRGENEQYF.

This rearrangement joins TRBV29-1 to TRBJ2-2; 9 bases align to TRBD1. V was pared by 4 bases and J by 8 bases, with 11 bases of the junction left unmatched. The CDR3 is made up of 15 amino acids. Germline CDR1 SQVTM, CDR2 ANQGSEA. The CDR3 here is CSVASGTGTSGELFF. The CDR3 nucleotides are TGCAGCGTTGCCTCCGGGACAGGGACTTCAGGGGAGCTGTTTTTT.

This clonotype was observed a few times. The V and J genes are TRBV28 and TRBJ1-4, with D unclear. The CDR3 length is 14 residues. V was pared by 2 bases and J by 8 bases, with 12 bases between. The germline V gene encodes CDR1 MDHEN and CDR2 SYDVKM. The CDR3 spells CASSLAGYREKLFF. The CDR3 bases are TGTGCCAGCAGTTTAGCGGGGTATCGCGAAAAACTGTTTTTT.

The V call is TRBV15, the J call TRBJ2-6, with D possibly being TRBD1 (5 bases). The CDR3 is 18 residues long. V lost 5 bases to trimming and J lost 0 bases, with 17 bases between them. The V gene's germline CDR1 is LNHNV and CDR2 YYDKDF (reference sequence). The DNA of the CDR3 is TGTGCCACCAGCGCCACAGGAAAGGCCAACTCTGGGGCCAACGTCCTGACTTTC. It specifies CATSATGKANSGANVLTF.

This clonotype was seen repeatedly, ten times or more. J is TRBJ2-7 and V is TRBV10-1; D is perhaps TRBD2 (5 bases). The length of the CDR3 is 14 residues. Germline values: CDR1 WNHNN, CDR2 SYGVQD (reference sequence). V dropped 8 bases and J dropped 0 bases, with 14 bases sitting between them. CDR3 DNA sequence: TGCGCCAGCTCCCGGGATCTAAGCTCCTACGAGCAGTACTTC. Translation: CASSRDLSSYEQYF.

The chain joins TRBV7-9 to TRBJ2-2, with D perhaps TRBD2 (5 bases). Germline loops: CDR1 SEHNR, CDR2 FQNEAQ (reference sequence). V was pared by 10 bases and J by 1 base, with 31 bases between. CDR3 length equals 20 residues. CDR3 coding DNA: TGTGCCACCCCAGAACGGGATAGCGCAAGGACCTACGGGAACACCGGGGAGCTGTTTTTT. Amino acids: CATPERDSARTYGNTGELFF.

The J gene is TRBJ1-5, the V gene TRBV10-3; the D gene is possibly TRBD1 (6 bases). CDR3 size: 14 residues. V dropped 6 bases and J dropped 1 base, with 10 bases sitting between them. Germline CDR1 and CDR2: ENHRY and SYGVKD. In nucleotides, the CDR3 is TGTGCCATCAGGCTAGACAGGAGCAATCAGCCCCAGCATTTT. This codes for CAIRLDRSNQPQHF.

Only a few counts were recorded for this clonotype. This chain joins TRBV10-3 and TRBJ2-7, with 9 bases aligning to TRBD2. Germline lookup yields CDR1 ENHRY and CDR2 SYGVKD. This CDR3 spans 13 amino acids. With 6 bases clipped from V and 4 bases from J, the junction kept 4 bases outside the gene matches. This CDR3 is CAIRSSGNYEQYF. Written as DNA, the CDR3 is TGTGCCATCAGGTCTAGCGGGAATTACGAGCAGTACTTC.

The rearrangement joins TRBV7-9 to TRBJ2-2, with a possible D match to TRBD1 (6 bases). Germline assignment: CDR1 SEHNR and CDR2 FQNEAQ (reference sequence). V shed 8 bases and J shed 2 bases, with 18 bases lying between them. The CDR3 is 16 residues long. CDR3 DNA: TGTGCCAGCGTCTGGGGGCGCTCTGGAAACACCGGGGAGCTGTTTTTT. The encoded protein is CASVWGRSGNTGELFF.

This clonotype was detected ten times or more. This chain joins TRBV7-2 and TRBJ1-3, with D unclear. V lost 5 bases to trimming and J lost 0 bases, with 8 bases between them. CDR1 and CDR2 from the germline V gene are SGHTA and FQGNSA. This CDR3 region has 14 residues. The CDR3: CASSPRVSGNTIYF. The CDR3 DNA reads TGTGCCAGCAGCCCCCGGGTCTCTGGAAACACCATATATTTT.

This clonotype was picked up one time. The CDR3 DNA reads as TGTGCCAGCAGTTTAGTGGGACAGGATCTTGGCTACACCTTC. It translates to CASSLVGQDLGYTF. The chain recombines TRBV12-3 or TRBV12-4 with TRBJ1-2; TRBD1 aligns across 8 bases. V gave up 1 base and J gave up 7 bases; unmatched junction bases: 5. CDR3 size: 14 residues.

This clonotype was counted between two and nine times. J is TRBJ2-7 and V is TRBV6-5; 10 bases align to TRBD2. In germline, CDR1 is MNHEY, CDR2 SVGAGI. The CDR3 is 15 residues long. V lost 0 bases to trimming and J lost 7 bases; unmatched junction nucleotides: 6. The CDR3 loop reads CASSYSLAGVGEQYF. CDR3 in DNA: TGTGCCAGCAGTTACTCCCTAGCGGGAGTAGGGGAGCAGTACTTC.

This clonotype was seen at least ten times. The chain combines TRBV7-8 with TRBJ1-6, with D hard to call. Trimming removed 3 bases from V and 7 bases from J, with 7 bases in between. This CDR3 has 13 amino acids. Germline V gives CDR1 SGHVS, CDR2 FQNEAQ. CDR3 nucleotides: TGTGCCAGCAGCTTTGCGGAAAATTCACCCCTCCACTTT. Its translation: CASSFAENSPLHF.

This clonotype was seen just once. The chain's CDR3 is CASSIDRDKVSYEQYF. Here the CDR3 DNA reads TGTGCCAGTAGTATCGACAGGGACAAGGTCTCCTACGAGCAGTACTTC. This chain connects TRBV19 to TRBJ2-7; TRBD1 matches at 7 bases. The CDR3 consists of 16 residues. V shed 3 bases, J shed 0 bases, and the junction held 8 bases outside the gene matches. CDR1 LNHDA and CDR2 SQIVND come from the germline V gene (reference sequence).